Presented here are 11 T cell receptor beta chains from one specimen sequenced in a study of T cell responses to AZD1222 COVID-19 vaccine. The assay was immunoSEQ multiplex PCR, and TCRdb's table has in-frame clones only and misses some. The sample has about 70,000 clones, about 88% seen once. The sample in question was peripheral blood, obtained 28 days after the second dose of the MenACWY control vaccine. These receptors originate from an adult who received the MenACWY meningococcal vaccine as a control.

The count of this clone is one. The chain joins TRBV28 to TRBJ2-2, with 9 bases fitting TRBD1. V lost 8 bases to trimming and J lost 5 bases; unmatched junction nucleotides: 9. The CDR3 covers 15 residues. Germline assignment: CDR1 MDHEN and CDR2 SYDVKM. Written as DNA, the CDR3 is TGTGCCAGCCTAGCGTGGGGACAGGGAACCGGGGAGCTGTTTTTT. This sequence encodes CASLAWGQGTGELFF.

This sequence joins TRBV5-4 and TRBJ1-5; no reliable D call. The germline gives CDR1 SGHNT, CDR2 YYREEE (reference sequence). This CDR3 spans 13 amino acids. Trimming took off 0 bases at V and 5 bases at J, with 6 bases between the two ends. The CDR3 spells CASSLAGDQPQHF. The CDR3 DNA is TGTGCCAGCAGCTTGGCCGGTGATCAGCCCCAGCATTTT.

The chain has TRBV7-2 and TRBJ1-2; no reliable D call. This CDR3 is 13 amino acids long. CDR1 is SGHTA and CDR2 is FQGNSA in the germline V gene. V was clipped by 5 bases and J by 4 bases, with 11 bases between them. CDR3 sequence (DNA): TGTGCCAGCAGCACCTACAGCCTCTATGGCTACACCTTC. Protein: CASSTYSLYGYTF.

This chain uses TRBV4-2 with TRBJ2-4; 11 bases agree with TRBD2. The V gene's germline CDR1 is LGHNA and CDR2 YNFKEQ. The CDR3 runs to 19 residues. J gave up 0 bases and V 4 bases, and 11 bases lay outside the gene matches. The CDR3 spells CASSPYPASGGLAKNIQYF. Here the CDR3 DNA reads TGTGCCAGCAGCCCCTACCCGGCTAGCGGGGGGTTAGCCAAAAACATTCAGTACTTC.

The chain combines TRBV9 with TRBJ1-2, with D maybe TRBD1 (5 bases). The length of the CDR3 is 15 residues. V was trimmed by 4 bases and J by 1 base, leaving 14 bases between them. Germline V gives CDR1 SGDLS, CDR2 YYNGEE. CDR3 residues: CASSPLPGLNYGYTF. The CDR3 bases are TGTGCCAGCAGCCCTCTGCCAGGGCTTAACTATGGCTACACCTTC.

This clone was recorded only once. The CDR3 loop reads CASSETPGQQETQYF. The CDR3 nucleotides are TGCGCCAGCAGCGAAACCCCGGGACAGCAAGAGACCCAGTACTTC. The V call is TRBV10-2, the J call TRBJ2-5; the match to TRBD1 covers 7 bases. Unmatched junction bases numbered 9, after V lost 6 bases and J lost 2 bases. Germline CDR1 and CDR2: WSHSY and SAAADI. This CDR3 is built from 15 residues.

The V call is TRBV19, the J call TRBJ1-4; D gene uncertain. The germline CDR1 and CDR2 sequences are LNHDA and SQIVND (reference sequence). The CDR3 length is 13 residues. V was cut by 9 bases and J by 6 bases, with 14 bases left in between. The CDR3 DNA is TGTGCCAGCCAGACCTCCGCCCATGAAAAACTGTTTTTT. Protein product: CASQTSAHEKLFF.

The J gene is TRBJ2-2, the V gene TRBV19; 9 bases map to TRBD1. Trimming removed 7 bases from V and 0 bases from J; junction bases left unmatched: 6. Germline V CDR1 and CDR2: LNHDA, SQIVND (reference sequence). CDR3 length equals 16 residues. The CDR3 region is CASNAGTGSNTGELFF. The CDR3 DNA reads as TGTGCCAGTAACGCCGGGACAGGGTCGAACACCGGGGAGCTGTTTTTT. The full variable domain, its missing parts supplied by reference TRBV19 and TRBJ2-2, is DGGITQSPKYLFRKEGQNVTLSCEQNLNHDAMYWYRQDPGQGLRLIYYSQIVNDFQKGDIAEGYSVSREKKESFPLTVTSAQKNPTAFYLCASNAGTGSNTGELFFGEGSRLTVL.

This chain links TRBV7-2 with TRBJ2-3; 8 bases fit TRBD2. Looked up from germline, CDR1 is SGHTA and CDR2 is FQGNSA. CDR3 size: 14 residues. Trimming took 6 bases from V and 6 from J; bases not matched to a gene: 8. The CDR3 sequence: CASSLGGGPDTQYF. CDR3 bases: TGTGCCAGCAGTTTGGGCGGGGGGCCCGATACGCAGTATTTT.

In this sample, this clone turned up once. V usage is TRBV20-1 and J usage is TRBJ2-5; a possible D gene is TRBD1 (6 bases). From germline, CDR1 is DFQATT and CDR2 SNEGSKA (reference sequence). The CDR3 spans 14 residues. Trimming removed 3 bases from V and 0 bases from J, with 11 bases in between. In DNA form, the CDR3 reads TGCAGTGCTAGTGGGGGCCTGTACCAAGAGACCCAGTACTTC. Amino acid sequence: CSASGGLYQETQYF.

This chain connects TRBV9 to TRBJ2-3, with a tentative D call TRBD1 (6 bases). The CDR3 is made up of 14 amino acids. The V gene lost 3 bases and the J gene lost 2 bases, with 10 bases spanning the gap. Germline-derived CDR1 and CDR2 are SGDLS and YYNGEE. The CDR3 is CASSADRNTDTQYF. The CDR3 region has the DNA TGTGCCAGCAGCGCCGACAGGAACACAGATACGCAGTATTTT.